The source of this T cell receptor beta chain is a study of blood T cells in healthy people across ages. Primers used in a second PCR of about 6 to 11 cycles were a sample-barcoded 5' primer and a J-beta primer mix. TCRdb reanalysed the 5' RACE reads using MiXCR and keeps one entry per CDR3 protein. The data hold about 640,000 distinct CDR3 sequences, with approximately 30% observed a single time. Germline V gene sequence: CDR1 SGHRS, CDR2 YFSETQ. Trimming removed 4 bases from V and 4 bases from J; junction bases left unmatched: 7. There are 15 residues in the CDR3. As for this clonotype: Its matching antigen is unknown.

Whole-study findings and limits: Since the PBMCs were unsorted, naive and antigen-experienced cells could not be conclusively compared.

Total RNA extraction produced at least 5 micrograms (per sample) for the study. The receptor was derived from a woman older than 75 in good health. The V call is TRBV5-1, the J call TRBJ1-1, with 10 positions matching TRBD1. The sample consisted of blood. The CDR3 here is CASSLGQGFTTEAFF. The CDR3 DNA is TGCGCCAGCAGCCTGGGACAGGGGTTTACCACTGAAGCTTTCTTT.